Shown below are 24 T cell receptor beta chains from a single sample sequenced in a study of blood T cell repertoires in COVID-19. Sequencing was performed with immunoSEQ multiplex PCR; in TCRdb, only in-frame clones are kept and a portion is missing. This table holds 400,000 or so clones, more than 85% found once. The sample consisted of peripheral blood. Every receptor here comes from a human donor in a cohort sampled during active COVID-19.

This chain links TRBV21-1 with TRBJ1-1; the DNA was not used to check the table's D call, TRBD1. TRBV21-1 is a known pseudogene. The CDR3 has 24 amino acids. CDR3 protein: CASSKVRGRCTVECSDFVNTEAFF. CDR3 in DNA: TGTGCCAGCAGCAAAGTGAGGGGGCGTTGCACGGTTGAGTGTTCCGATTTCGTGAACACTGAAGCTTTCTTT.

The CDR3 sequence is CASSYTGANTEAFF. CDR3 coding DNA: TGTGCCAGCAGCTACACAGGAGCGAACACTGAAGCTTTCTTT. The chain is built from TRBV7-2 and TRBJ1-1; D might be TRBD1 (5 bases). With 4 bases removed from V and 1 base from J, the gap between germline ends came to 10 bases. CDR1 and CDR2 (germline): SGHTA, FQGNSA. The CDR3 is 14 residues long.

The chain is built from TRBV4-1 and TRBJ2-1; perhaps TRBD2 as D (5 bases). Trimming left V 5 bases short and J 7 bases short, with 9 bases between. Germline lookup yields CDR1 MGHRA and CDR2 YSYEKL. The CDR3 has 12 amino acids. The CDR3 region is CASSNTGNEQFF. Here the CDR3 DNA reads TGCGCCAGCAGCAATACGGGGAATGAGCAGTTCTTC.

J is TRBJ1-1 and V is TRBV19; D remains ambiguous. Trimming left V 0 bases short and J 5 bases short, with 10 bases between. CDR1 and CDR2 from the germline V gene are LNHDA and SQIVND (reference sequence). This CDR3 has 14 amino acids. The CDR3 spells CASSIEVRRTEAFF. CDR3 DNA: TGTGCCAGTAGTATAGAGGTACGTCGGACTGAAGCTTTCTTT.

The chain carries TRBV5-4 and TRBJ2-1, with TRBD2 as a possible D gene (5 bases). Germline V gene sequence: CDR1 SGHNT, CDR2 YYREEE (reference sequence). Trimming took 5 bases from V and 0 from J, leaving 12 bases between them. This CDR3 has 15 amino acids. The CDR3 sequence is CASRLMAGSYNEQFF. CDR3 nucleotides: TGTGCCAGCAGGCTCATGGCGGGCTCCTACAATGAGCAGTTCTTC.

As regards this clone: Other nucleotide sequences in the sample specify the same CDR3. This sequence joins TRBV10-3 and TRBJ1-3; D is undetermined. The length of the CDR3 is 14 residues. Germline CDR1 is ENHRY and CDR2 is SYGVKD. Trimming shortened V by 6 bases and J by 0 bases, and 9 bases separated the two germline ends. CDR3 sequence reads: CAIRGGNSGNTIYF. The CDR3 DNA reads TGTGCCATCAGGGGAGGGAACTCTGGAAACACCATATATTTT.

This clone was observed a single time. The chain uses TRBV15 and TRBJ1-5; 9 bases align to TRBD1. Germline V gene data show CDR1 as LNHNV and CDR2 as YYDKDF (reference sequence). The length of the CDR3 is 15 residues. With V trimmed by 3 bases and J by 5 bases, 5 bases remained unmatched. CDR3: CATSSLGQGHQPQHF. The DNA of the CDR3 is TGTGCCACCAGCAGCCTCGGACAGGGGCATCAGCCCCAGCATTTT. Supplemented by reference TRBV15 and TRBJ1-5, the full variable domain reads DAMVIQNPRYQVTQFGKPVTLSCSQTLNHNVMYWYQQKSSQAPKLLFHYYDKDFNNEADTPDNFQSRRPNTSFCFLDIRSPGLGDTAMYLCATSSLGQGHQPQHFGDGTRLSIL.

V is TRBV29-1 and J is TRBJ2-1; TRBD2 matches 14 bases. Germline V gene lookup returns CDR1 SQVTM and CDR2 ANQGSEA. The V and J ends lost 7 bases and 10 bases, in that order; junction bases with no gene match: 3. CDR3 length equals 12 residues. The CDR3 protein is CSAGLAGGEQFF. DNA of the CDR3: TGCAGCGCAGGACTAGCGGGAGGAGAGCAGTTCTTC.

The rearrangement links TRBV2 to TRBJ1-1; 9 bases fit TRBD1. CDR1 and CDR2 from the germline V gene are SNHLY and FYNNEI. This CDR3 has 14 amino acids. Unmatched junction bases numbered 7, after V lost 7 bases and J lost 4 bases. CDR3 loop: CASNPDRGGTEAFF. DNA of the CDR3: TGTGCCAGCAACCCGGACAGGGGCGGCACTGAAGCTTTCTTT.

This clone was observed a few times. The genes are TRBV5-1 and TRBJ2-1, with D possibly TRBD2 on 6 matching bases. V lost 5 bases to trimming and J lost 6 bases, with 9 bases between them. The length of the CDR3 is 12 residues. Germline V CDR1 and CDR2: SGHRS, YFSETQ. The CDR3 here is CASSGLFNEQFF. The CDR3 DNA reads TGCGCCAGCAGTGGACTATTCAATGAGCAGTTCTTC.

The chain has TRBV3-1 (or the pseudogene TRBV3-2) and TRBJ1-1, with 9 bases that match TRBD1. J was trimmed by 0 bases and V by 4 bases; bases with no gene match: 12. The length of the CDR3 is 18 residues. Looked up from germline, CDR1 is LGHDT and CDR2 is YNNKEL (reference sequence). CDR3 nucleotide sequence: TGTGCCAGCAGCCGGGCCAAGGGACAGGGTGGGGTGAACACTGAAGCTTTCTTT. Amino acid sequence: CASSRAKGQGGVNTEAFF.

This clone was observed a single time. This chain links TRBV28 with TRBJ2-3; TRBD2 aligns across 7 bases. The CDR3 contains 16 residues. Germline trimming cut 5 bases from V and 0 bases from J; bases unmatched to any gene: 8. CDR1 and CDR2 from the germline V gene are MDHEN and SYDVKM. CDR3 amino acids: CASSPLGEGSTDTQYF. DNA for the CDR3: TGTGCCAGCAGTCCCCTGGGGGAGGGTAGCACAGATACGCAGTATTTT. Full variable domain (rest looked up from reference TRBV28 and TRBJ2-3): DVKVTQSSRYLVKRTGEKVFLECVQDMDHENMFWYRQDPGLGLRLIYFSYDVKMKEKGDIPEGYSVSREKKERFSLILESASTNQTSMYLCASSPLGEGSTDTQYFGPGTRLTVL.

Written as DNA, the CDR3 is TGTGCCAGCAGTCGCCAGGGGCCTGACCCCCAGCATTTT. Translating gives CASSRQGPDPQHF. The chain combines TRBV6-5 with TRBJ1-5; the D gene is possibly TRBD1 (6 bases). Germline lookup yields CDR1 MNHEY and CDR2 SVGAGI. CDR3 length: 13 amino acids. V was shortened by 5 bases and J by 10 bases, with 15 bases between the two germline ends.

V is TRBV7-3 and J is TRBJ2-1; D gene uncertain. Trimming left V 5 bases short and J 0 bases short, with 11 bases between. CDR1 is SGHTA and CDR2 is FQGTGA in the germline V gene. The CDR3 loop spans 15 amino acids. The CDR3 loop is CASSRRPSSYNEQFF. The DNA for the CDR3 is TGTGCCAGCAGCCGCCGCCCCAGCTCCTACAATGAGCAGTTCTTC.

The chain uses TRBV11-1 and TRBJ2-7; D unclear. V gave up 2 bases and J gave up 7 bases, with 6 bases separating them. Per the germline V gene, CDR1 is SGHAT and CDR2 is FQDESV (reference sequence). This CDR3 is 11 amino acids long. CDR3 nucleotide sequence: TGTGCCAGCAGCTTAAGCGAGGAGCAGTACTTC. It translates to CASSLSEEQYF.

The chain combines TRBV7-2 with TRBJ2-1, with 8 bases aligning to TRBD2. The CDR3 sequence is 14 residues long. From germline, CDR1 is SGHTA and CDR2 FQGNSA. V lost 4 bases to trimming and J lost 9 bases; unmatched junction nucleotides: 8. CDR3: CASSSAGGAIEQFF. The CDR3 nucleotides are TGTGCCAGCAGCTCGGCCGGGGGGGCTATTGAGCAGTTCTTC.

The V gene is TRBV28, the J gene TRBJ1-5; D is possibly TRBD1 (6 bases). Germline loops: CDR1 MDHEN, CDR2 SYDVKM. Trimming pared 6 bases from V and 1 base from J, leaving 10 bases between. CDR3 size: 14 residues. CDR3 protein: CASRQGGSNQPQHF. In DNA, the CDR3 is TGTGCCAGCAGACAGGGTGGCAGCAATCAGCCCCAGCATTTT.

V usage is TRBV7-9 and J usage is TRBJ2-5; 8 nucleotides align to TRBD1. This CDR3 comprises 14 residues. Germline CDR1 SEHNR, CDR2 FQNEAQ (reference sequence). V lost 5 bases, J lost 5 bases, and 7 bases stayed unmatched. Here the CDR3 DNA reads TGTGCCAGCAGCGCCGACAGGGGATGGGAGACCCAGTACTTC. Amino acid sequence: CASSADRGWETQYF. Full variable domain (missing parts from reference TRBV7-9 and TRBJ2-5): DTGVSQNPRHKITKRGQNVTFRCDPISEHNRLYWYRQTLGQGPEFLTYFQNEAQLEKSRLLSDRFSAERPKGSFSTLEIQRTEQGDSAMYLCASSADRGWETQYFGPGTRLLVL.

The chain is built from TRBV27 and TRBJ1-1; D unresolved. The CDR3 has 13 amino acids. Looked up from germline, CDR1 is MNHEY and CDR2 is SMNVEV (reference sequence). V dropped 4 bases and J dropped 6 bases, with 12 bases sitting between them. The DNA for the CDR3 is TGTGCCAGCAGTTCCACCTTACAGTCTGAAGCTTTCTTT. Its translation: CASSSTLQSEAFF.

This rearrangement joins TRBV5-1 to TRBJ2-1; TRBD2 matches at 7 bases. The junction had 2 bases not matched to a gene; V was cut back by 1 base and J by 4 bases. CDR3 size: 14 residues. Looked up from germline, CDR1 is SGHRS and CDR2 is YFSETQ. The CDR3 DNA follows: TGCGCCAGCAGCTTGCGGGGGGTATACAATGAGCAGTTCTTC. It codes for CASSLRGVYNEQFF.

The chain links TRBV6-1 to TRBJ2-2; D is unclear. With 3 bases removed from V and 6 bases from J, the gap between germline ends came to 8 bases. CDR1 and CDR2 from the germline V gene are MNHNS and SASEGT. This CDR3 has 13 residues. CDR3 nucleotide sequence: TGTGCCAGCAGTGAGCTCCGGGCCGGGGAGCTGTTTTTT. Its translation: CASSELRAGELFF.

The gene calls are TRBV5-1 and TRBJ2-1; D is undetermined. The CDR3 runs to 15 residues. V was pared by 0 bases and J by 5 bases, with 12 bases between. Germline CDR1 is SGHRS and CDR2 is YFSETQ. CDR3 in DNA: TGCGCCAGCAGCTTGGGGGTCCGTAGCCACAATGAGCAGTTCTTC. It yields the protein CASSLGVRSHNEQFF. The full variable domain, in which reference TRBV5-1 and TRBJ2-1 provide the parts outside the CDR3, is KAGVTQTPRYLIKTRGQQVTLSCSPISGHRSVSWYQQTPGQGLQFLFEYFSETQRNKGNFPGRFSGRQFSNSRSEMNVSTLELGDSALYLCASSLGVRSHNEQFFGPGTRLTVL.

The CDR3 bases are TGCGCCAGCAGTCATCTCCCCCCAGGACAGTCCTGGAAGTACTTC. It encodes CASSHLPPGQSWKYF. The genes are TRBV23-1 and TRBJ2-7, with TRBD1 as a possible D gene (6 bases). TRBV23-1 is identified as an open reading frame with a role that is uncertain. The CDR3 is 15 amino acids. The ends were cut back, 3 bases at V and 11 bases at J, with 23 bases in the middle.

The CDR3 reads CASSYSENTEAFF. The CDR3 bases are TGTGCCAGCAGTTACAGCGAAAACACTGAAGCTTTCTTT. The chain uses TRBV6-5 and TRBJ1-1; D remains unclear. Between the trimmed V and J ends, which lost 2 bases and 2 bases, there was a span of 6 bases. From germline, CDR1 is MNHEY and CDR2 SVGAGI. The CDR3 is made up of 13 amino acids.